A single sample is the source of the 9 T cell receptor beta chains below, sequenced in a study of shared clonotypes between healthy human individuals. Clones were sequenced by immunoSEQ multiplex PCR, and TCRdb holds only the in-frame ones, with some missing. The sample carries more than 450,000 clones, 79% recorded once. Sequenced: PBMCs. The receptors derive from a woman in her thirties or forties in good health. Some clones in this sample may be carry-over from other donors' samples.

V gene TRBV5-1 combines with J gene TRBJ2-3; TRBD2 agrees at 14 bases. V gave up 4 bases and J gave up 1 base; unmatched junction bases: 8. Germline V gives CDR1 SGHRS, CDR2 YFSETQ. The CDR3 totals 18 residues. CDR3 DNA sequence: TGCGCCAGCAGCCCCGGGACTAGCGGGAGTATGGGCACAGATACGCAGTATTTT. Its translation: CASSPGTSGSMGTDTQYF.

The chain has TRBV28 and TRBJ1-5, with 10 bases identical to TRBD1. The germline CDR1 and CDR2 sequences are MDHEN and SYDVKM. The CDR3 has 15 amino acids. The V segment lost 7 bases and the J segment 5 bases; nucleotides outside the gene matches: 8. The CDR3 DNA follows: TGTGCCAGCACCCCCGGGACAGGGGAAGATCAGCCCCAGCATTTT. Amino acids: CASTPGTGEDQPQHF.

The chain recombines TRBV6-6 with TRBJ1-3; 10 nucleotides line up with TRBD1. V trimming: 4 bases; J trimming: 8 bases; junction bases outside the gene matches: 5. CDR3 length: 14 residues. Germline V gives CDR1 MNHNY, CDR2 SVGAGI (reference sequence). CDR3 DNA: TGTGCCAGCAGTTCGACAGGGGGCGTGGACACCATATATTTT. Encoded protein: CASSSTGGVDTIYF.

DNA of the CDR3: TGCGCCAGCAGCTTGGGGACAGGGGGCTCCGGGGAGCTGTTTTTT. Residues: CASSLGTGGSGELFF. This rearrangement joins TRBV5-1 to TRBJ2-2; TRBD1 agrees at 11 bases. Trimming removed 0 bases from V and 6 bases from J; junction bases left unmatched: 1. The CDR3 runs 15 residues. Germline values: CDR1 SGHRS, CDR2 YFSETQ.

The chain couples TRBV19 to TRBJ1-2; a possible D gene is TRBD1 (5 bases). V dropped 7 bases and J dropped 8 bases, with 20 bases sitting between them. Looked up from germline, CDR1 is LNHDA and CDR2 is SQIVND (reference sequence). The CDR3 has 14 amino acids. The CDR3 DNA is TGTGCCAGTATGCCGACAGTGGCCCCTCGGGGCTACACCTTC. This gives the protein CASMPTVAPRGYTF.

This clone has just a few counts. The chain links TRBV11-2 to TRBJ2-1, with D unclear. The CDR3 runs to 14 residues. V lost 5 bases to trimming and J lost 2 bases, with 10 bases between them. The germline CDR1 and CDR2 sequences are SGHAT and FQNNGV. CDR3 nucleotide sequence: TGTGCCAGCAGCCAAGTAGGGCCCTACAATGAGCAGTTCTTC. It encodes CASSQVGPYNEQFF.

The chain couples TRBV18 to TRBJ1-2, with D perhaps TRBD1 (5 bases). The length of the CDR3 is 15 residues. The V gene lost 2 bases and the J gene lost 0 bases, with 10 bases spanning the gap. CDR1 and CDR2 (germline): KGHSH, LQKENI. The CDR3 sequence: CASSPWGNTNYGYTF. The CDR3 nucleotides are TGTGCCAGCTCACCATGGGGGAATACTAACTATGGCTACACCTTC. Together with reference TRBV18 and TRBJ1-2, the CDR3 gives the full variable domain: NAGVMQNPRHLVRRRGQEARLRCSPMKGHSHVYWYRQLPEEGLKFMVYLQKENIIDESGMPKERFSAEFPKEGPSILRIQQVVRGDSAAYFCASSPWGNTNYGYTFGSGTRLTVV.

The V and J genes are TRBV5-1 and TRBJ2-4; TRBD2 agrees at 10 bases. Germline V gives CDR1 SGHRS, CDR2 YFSETQ. The trim removed 2 bases at V and 8 bases at J, leaving 4 bases unmatched. CDR3 length: 14 residues. For the CDR3, the DNA is TGCGCCAGCAGCTTCACTAGCGGGGCGGACATTCAGTACTTC. Its translation is CASSFTSGADIQYF.

The V gene is TRBV6-4, the J gene TRBJ1-4; unclear D gene. This CDR3 has 13 residues. Between the trimmed V and J ends, which lost 8 bases and 7 bases, there was a span of 14 bases. Germline V lookup: CDR1 MRHNA, CDR2 SNTAGT. This chain's CDR3 is CASPAGISEKLFF. CDR3 DNA sequence: TGTGCCAGCCCCGCCGGGATCTCTGAAAAACTGTTTTTT.